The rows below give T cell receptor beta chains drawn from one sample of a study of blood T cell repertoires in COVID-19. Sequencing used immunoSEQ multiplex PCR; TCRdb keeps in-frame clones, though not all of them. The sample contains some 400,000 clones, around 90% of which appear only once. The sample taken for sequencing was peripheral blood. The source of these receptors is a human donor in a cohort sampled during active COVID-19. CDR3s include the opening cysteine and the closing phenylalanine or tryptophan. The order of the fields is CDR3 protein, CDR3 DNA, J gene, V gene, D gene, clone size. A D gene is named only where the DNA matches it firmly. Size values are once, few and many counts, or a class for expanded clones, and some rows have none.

CASSWTGDTDTQYF | TGCGCCAGCAGCTGGACAGGGGACACAGATACGCAGTATTTT | TRBJ2-3 | TRBV5-1 | TRBD1 | .
CASSFWTDRGYTF | TGTGCCAGCAGCTTCTGGACAGATCGTGGCTACACCTTC | TRBJ1-2 | TRBV7-9 | . | .
CASSLPTGTLSYNEQFF | TGTGCCAGCAGCCTACCGACAGGGACCCTCTCCTACAATGAGCAGTTCTTC | TRBJ2-1 | TRBV14 | TRBD1 | .
CASSPLTSGAYNEQFF | TGTGCCAGCTCACCATTGACTAGCGGGGCCTACAATGAGCAGTTCTTC | TRBJ2-1 | TRBV18 | TRBD2 | once
CAWGQGAEQYF | TGTGCCTGGGGCCAGGGTGCCGAGCAGTACTTC | TRBJ2-7 | TRBV30 | . | .
CASSPPGLPPFF | TGTGCCAGCAGTCCACCGGGACTACCCCCGTTCTTC | TRBJ2-1 | TRBV6-5 | TRBD2 | .
CASSESGSGSREQFF | TGCGCCAGCAGTGAGTCGGGTAGCGGGAGCCGAGAGCAGTTCTTC | TRBJ2-1 | TRBV10-1 | TRBD2 | .
CASSLGLAGTYNEQFF | TGTGCCAGCAGTCTGGGACTAGCGGGGACCTACAATGAGCAGTTCTTC | TRBJ2-1 | TRBV3-1/TRBV3-2 | TRBD2 | .
CAISESRDRSTDTQYF | TGTGCCATCAGTGAGTCACGGGACAGGAGCACAGATACGCAGTATTTT | TRBJ2-3 | TRBV10-3 | TRBD1 | once
CASSRGTGRTYATNEKLFF | TGCGCCAGCAGCCGCGGGACAGGGAGAACCTACGCAACTAATGAAAAACTGTTTTTT | TRBJ1-4 | TRBV4-1 | TRBD1 | .
CSVDATGVGAFF | TGCAGCGTGGACGCTACAGGGGTGGGTGCTTTCTTT | TRBJ1-1 | TRBV29-1 | TRBD1 | .
CASSSSGGSMNTEAFF | TGTGCCAGCAGCTCGAGCGGAGGATCCATGAACACTGAAGCTTTCTTT | TRBJ1-1 | TRBV7-9 | . | .
CASSFFRANQPQHF | TGTGCCAGCAGTTTTTTCAGGGCTAATCAGCCCCAGCATTTT | TRBJ1-5 | TRBV28 | . | .
CATSRDYDSTDTQYF | TGTGCCACCAGCAGAGACTATGACTCCACAGATACGCAGTATTTT | TRBJ2-3 | TRBV15 | . | many
CASSEVTYEQYF | TGTGCCAGCAGTGAAGTAACCTACGAGCAGTACTTC | TRBJ2-7 | TRBV2 | . | .
CASRTGGLGNTEAFF | TGTGCCAGCAGAACAGGGGGTTTGGGGAACACTGAAGCTTTCTTT | TRBJ1-1 | TRBV28 | TRBD1 | .
CAMGQELQETQYF | TGTGCCATGGGACAGGAACTTCAAGAGACCCAGTACTTC | TRBJ2-5 | TRBV6-5 | TRBD1 | .
CASSENREGLNNEQFF | TGTGCCAGCAGTGAAAATAGGGAGGGCCTCAACAATGAGCAGTTCTTC | TRBJ2-1 | TRBV25-1 | TRBD2 | few
CASSVGQGNYGYTF | TGTGCCAGCAGCGTAGGACAGGGAAACTATGGCTACACCTTC | TRBJ1-2 | TRBV9 | TRBD1 | .
CAISEVSRLGGNEQFF | TGTGCCATCAGTGAAGTGTCGAGACTCGGGGGGAATGAGCAGTTCTTC | TRBJ2-1 | TRBV10-3 | TRBD2 | .
CASSQTGVPYEQYF | TGTGCCAGCAGCCAAACCGGGGTTCCCTACGAGCAGTACTTC | TRBJ2-7 | TRBV28 | . | .
CASSLTGMNTEAFF | TGTGCCAGCAGCTTGACAGGGATGAACACTGAAGCTTTCTTT | TRBJ1-1 | TRBV5-4 | . | once
CASSEDYGYTF | TGTGCCAGCAGCGAGGACTATGGCTACACCTTC | TRBJ1-2 | TRBV4-2 | . | .
CASSMATSGKAETQYF | TGTGCCAGTAGTATGGCAACTAGCGGGAAGGCGGAGACCCAGTACTTC | TRBJ2-5 | TRBV19 | TRBD2 | .
CASSPQSPGSYEQYF | TGTGCCAGCTCACCACAATCCCCGGGGTCCTACGAGCAGTACTTC | TRBJ2-7 | TRBV18 | . | .
CAWGVPILAGQETQYF | TGTGCCTGGGGCGTTCCGATCCTAGCGGGCCAAGAGACCCAGTACTTC | TRBJ2-5 | TRBV30 | TRBD2 | .
CASSQEGQGMDEQFF | TGCGCCAGCAGCCAAGAGGGACAGGGCATGGATGAGCAGTTCTTC | TRBJ2-1 | TRBV4-1 | TRBD1 | .
CASSPLGGTYEQYF | TGCGCCAGCAGCCCCTTGGGGGGTACCTACGAGCAGTACTTC | TRBJ2-7 | TRBV5-1 | . | .
CASSKTNWAGVNYEQFF | TGTGCCAGCAGTAAAACCAACTGGGCGGGAGTGAATTATGAGCAGTTCTTC | TRBJ2-1 | TRBV25-1 | TRBD2 | .
CASSEAPRTGSYQPQHF | TGTGCCAGCAGTGAAGCGCCCCGGACAGGGAGTTACCAGCCCCAGCATTTT | TRBJ1-5 | TRBV6-1 | TRBD1 | few
CARLTGTEHCYEQYF | TGTGCCAGACTTACCGGGACAGAACATTGCTACGAGCAGTACTTC | TRBJ2-7 | TRBV28 | TRBD1 | .
CASSPRRSLSYNEQFF | TGTGCCAGCAGCCCCCGACGGAGCCTCTCCTACAATGAGCAGTTCTTC | TRBJ2-1 | TRBV3-1/TRBV3-2 | . | .
CASSPGLLNIQYF | TGTGCCAGCAGCCCGGGACTCTTGAACATTCAGTACTTC | TRBJ2-4 | TRBV2 | . | .
CASSQFGPGSEQYF | TGCGCCAGCAGTCAATTCGGTCCGGGTTCCGAGCAGTACTTC | TRBJ2-7 | TRBV23-1 | . | .
CASSPGQGALNEKLFF | TGCGCCAGCAGCCCCGGACAGGGGGCTTTAAATGAAAAACTGTTTTTT | TRBJ1-4 | TRBV5-1 | TRBD1 | .
CASSKRGQAQYF | TGTGCCAGTAGTAAAAGGGGGCAAGCCCAGTACTTC | TRBJ2-5 | TRBV19 | TRBD1 | once
CASSQDFSPYNEQFF | TGTGCCAGCAGCCAAGACTTTAGTCCCTACAATGAGCAGTTCTTC | TRBJ2-1 | TRBV3-1/TRBV3-2 | . | .
CAIQQGLALNTEAFF | TGTGCCATACAACAGGGGTTGGCCCTCAACACTGAAGCTTTCTTT | TRBJ1-1 | TRBV10-3 | TRBD1 | .
CAISERSGGADTQYF | TGTGCCATCAGTGAACGTAGCGGGGGGGCAGATACGCAGTATTTT | TRBJ2-3 | TRBV10-3 | TRBD2 | .
CAISGTGGPAGELFF | TGTGCCATCAGCGGGACAGGGGGACCCGCCGGGGAGCTGTTTTTT | TRBJ2-2 | TRBV10-3 | TRBD1 | .